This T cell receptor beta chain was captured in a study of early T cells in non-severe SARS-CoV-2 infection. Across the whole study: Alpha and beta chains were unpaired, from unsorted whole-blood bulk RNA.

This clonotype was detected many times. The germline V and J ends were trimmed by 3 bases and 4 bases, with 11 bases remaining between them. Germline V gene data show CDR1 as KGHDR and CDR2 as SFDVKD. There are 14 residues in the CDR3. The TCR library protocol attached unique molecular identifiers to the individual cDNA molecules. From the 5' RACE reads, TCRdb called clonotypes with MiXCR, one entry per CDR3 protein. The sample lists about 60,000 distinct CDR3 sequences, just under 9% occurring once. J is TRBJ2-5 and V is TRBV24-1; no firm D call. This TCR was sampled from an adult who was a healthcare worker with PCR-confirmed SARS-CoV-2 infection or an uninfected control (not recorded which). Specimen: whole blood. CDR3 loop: CATSDPLVGETQYF. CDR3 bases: TGTGCCACCAGTGATCCCCTGGTGGGAGAGACCCAGTACTTC.